The 31 T cell receptor beta chains presented below share a single source sample, sequenced in a study of blood T cell repertoires in COVID-19. Measured with immunoSEQ multiplex PCR; TCRdb has only the in-frame clones, and not every one. Of around 160,000 clones in the sample, almost 85% were seen once. The sample taken for sequencing was peripheral blood. These receptors were collected from a human donor with acute or convalescent COVID-19. The donor label of this sample is uncertain.

The gene calls are TRBV18 and TRBJ1-1, with TRBD1 as a possible D gene (6 bases). The CDR3 consists of 13 residues. Germline CDR1 KGHSH, CDR2 LQKENI. Between the trimmed V and J ends, which lost 4 bases and 1 base, there was a span of 7 bases. This CDR3 is CASSLGQNTEAFF. In nucleotides, the CDR3 is TGTGCCAGCTCACTGGGACAGAACACTGAAGCTTTCTTT.

J is TRBJ2-5 and V is TRBV7-2; 10 bases match TRBD2. The length of the CDR3 is 18 residues. From germline, CDR1 is SGHTA and CDR2 FQGNSA. V was pared by 1 base and J by 4 bases, with 12 bases of the junction left unmatched. CDR3 bases: TGTGCCAGCAGCTTAGGAGGATTAGCGGGGGGCCTCGGAGAGACCCAGTACTTC. This translates into CASSLGGLAGGLGETQYF.

The chain links TRBV5-1 to TRBJ2-7; D unresolved. Germline V gene sequence: CDR1 SGHRS, CDR2 YFSETQ. Trimming left V 1 base short and J 1 base short, with 6 bases between. CDR3 size: 13 residues. CDR3 protein: CASSLQISYEQYF. The CDR3 nucleotides are TGCGCCAGCAGCTTGCAGATTTCCTACGAGCAGTACTTC.

The CDR3, as DNA: TGTGCCAGCAGCCAAGAGGGCCGGGGGACCCAGTACTTC. Amino acids: CASSQEGRGTQYF. This chain connects TRBV3-1 (or the pseudogene TRBV3-2) to TRBJ2-5; maybe TRBD2 (5 bases). The V gene's germline CDR1 is LGHDT and CDR2 YNNKEL (reference sequence). V was cut by 0 bases and J by 7 bases, with 9 bases left in between. CDR3 size: 13 residues.

The chain carries TRBV7-2 and TRBJ1-2, with TRBD1 identical over 10 bases. This CDR3 region has 14 residues. Germline values: CDR1 SGHTA, CDR2 FQGNSA. Trimming removed 2 bases from V and 4 bases from J; junction bases left unmatched: 1. In nucleotides, the CDR3 is TGTGCCAGCAGCTTACGGGACAGGGGCTATGGCTACACCTTC. Protein sequence: CASSLRDRGYGYTF.

This chain uses TRBV16 with TRBJ1-2; 9 nucleotides match TRBD1. With 2 bases clipped from V and 1 base from J, the junction kept 2 bases outside the gene matches. The CDR3 extends over 15 amino acids. Germline lookup yields CDR1 KGHSY and CDR2 FQNENV. The CDR3 is CASSQVGQGNYGYTF. CDR3 nucleotides: TGTGCCAGCAGCCAAGTGGGACAGGGTAACTATGGCTACACCTTC.

The chain has TRBV6-6 and TRBJ1-1; D gene uncertain. From germline, CDR1 is MNHNY and CDR2 SVGAGI (reference sequence). V was clipped by 5 bases and J by 4 bases, with 8 bases between them. CDR3 size: 12 residues. CDR3 protein: CASSLRLTEAFF. CDR3 nucleotides: TGTGCCAGCAGTCTCAGACTCACTGAAGCTTTCTTT.

V is TRBV27 and J is TRBJ2-1, with 9 bases aligning to TRBD1. CDR3 size: 18 residues. The germline V gene encodes CDR1 MNHEY and CDR2 SMNVEV (reference sequence). With V trimmed by 0 bases and J by 4 bases, 10 bases remained unmatched. The CDR3 sequence is CASSLSNFRDRGYNEQFF. In nucleotides, the CDR3 is TGTGCCAGCAGTTTATCGAATTTCCGCGACAGGGGGTACAATGAGCAGTTCTTC.

The rearrangement uses TRBV6-2 or TRBV6-3 and TRBJ1-1, with D possibly matching TRBD1 (5 bases). The CDR3 contains 14 residues. Germline V lookup: CDR1 MNHEY, CDR2 SVGEGT. The ends were cut back, 8 bases at V and 1 base at J, with 14 bases in the middle. The CDR3 region has the DNA TGTGCCAGCGGCCGGGGGGTGACGAACACTGAAGCTTTCTTT. It translates to CASGRGVTNTEAFF.

The CDR3 region is CATSRPWTGGGNSPLHF. CDR3 DNA: TGTGCCACCAGCAGACCCTGGACAGGGGGAGGTAATTCACCCCTCCACTTT. V is TRBV15 and J is TRBJ1-6, with 10 positions matching TRBD1. This CDR3 has 17 amino acids. CDR1 LNHNV and CDR2 YYDKDF come from the germline V gene (reference sequence). J gave up 6 bases and V 2 bases, and 7 bases lay outside the gene matches.

This clone was detected once. V and J are TRBV5-5 and TRBJ2-1; D gene ambiguous. The V end was cut by 0 bases, the J end by 0 bases, with 13 bases between. Per the germline V gene, CDR1 is SGHKS and CDR2 is YYEKEE (reference sequence). The length of the CDR3 is 17 residues. The CDR3 sequence is CASSLVPTVNSYNEQFF. The CDR3 DNA follows: TGTGCCAGCAGCTTGGTTCCTACGGTTAACTCCTACAATGAGCAGTTCTTC.

The chain recombines TRBV7-2 with TRBJ1-1; 12 nucleotides agree with TRBD1. V lost 7 bases to trimming and J lost 6 bases; unmatched junction nucleotides: 12. This CDR3 region has 16 residues. Germline V gene data show CDR1 as SGHTA and CDR2 as FQGNSA. The CDR3 bases are TGTGCCAGCACCGTGCCGGGACAGGGGGCGACGGCTGAAGCTTTCTTT. The encoded protein is CASTVPGQGATAEAFF.

J is TRBJ1-2 and V is TRBV19, with 9 bases fitting TRBD1. The CDR3 consists of 15 residues. Unmatched junction bases numbered 5, after V lost 5 bases and J lost 1 base. Germline CDR1 is LNHDA and CDR2 is SQIVND (reference sequence). CDR3 nucleotide sequence: TGTGCCAGTAGTTTCACAGGGGGCGGTAACTATGGCTACACCTTC. It is translated as CASSFTGGGNYGYTF.

The J gene is TRBJ2-3, the V gene TRBV3-1 (or the pseudogene TRBV3-2), with TRBD2 identical over 13 bases. The germline CDR1 and CDR2 sequences are LGHDT and YNNKEL (reference sequence). With V trimmed by 0 bases and J by 2 bases, 8 bases remained unmatched. The CDR3 is 19 residues long. The CDR3 DNA sequence: TGTGCCAGCAGCCAAGATTCCAAACTAGCGGGGGGGTTCACAGATACGCAGTATTTT. This sequence encodes CASSQDSKLAGGFTDTQYF.

A word on this clone: Other DNA sequences in the sample encode the same CDR3. The rearrangement uses TRBV5-1 and TRBJ1-4; the D gene is possibly TRBD1 (5 bases). V lost 5 bases, J lost 0 bases, and 8 bases lay in between. CDR1 and CDR2 (germline): SGHRS, YFSETQ. The CDR3 has 14 amino acids. This CDR3 is CASRSDTTNEKLFF. CDR3 coding DNA: TGCGCCAGCAGATCGGACACAACTAATGAAAAACTGTTTTTT.

The V and J genes are TRBV11-3 and TRBJ1-6; TRBD1 agrees at 9 bases. The ends lost 5 bases at V and 8 bases at J; junction bases unmatched: 7. The CDR3 consists of 15 residues. Germline V gene data show CDR1 as SGHNT and CDR2 as YENEEA. CDR3 region: CASSTGQGEHSPLHF. CDR3 bases: TGTGCCAGCAGCACGGGACAGGGAGAACATTCACCCCTCCACTTT.

This sequence joins TRBV19 and TRBJ1-5; possible D gene TRBD1, 5 bases. Between the trimmed V and J ends, which lost 3 bases and 4 bases, there was a span of 19 bases. Looked up from germline, CDR1 is LNHDA and CDR2 is SQIVND (reference sequence). CDR3 size: 17 residues. This CDR3 is CASSIKWRPQGNQPQHF. Here the CDR3 DNA reads TGTGCCAGTAGTATCAAATGGCGGCCTCAGGGAAATCAGCCCCAGCATTTT. The full variable domain, completed using reference TRBV19 and TRBJ1-5, is DGGITQSPKYLFRKEGQNVTLSCEQNLNHDAMYWYRQDPGQGLRLIYYSQIVNDFQKGDIAEGYSVSREKKESFPLTVTSAQKNPTAFYLCASSIKWRPQGNQPQHFGDGTRLSIL.

The chain joins TRBV3-1 (or the pseudogene TRBV3-2) to TRBJ2-5, with TRBD2 matching 11 bases. Germline CDR1 is LGHDT and CDR2 is YNNKEL (reference sequence). This CDR3 comprises 15 residues. With 7 bases clipped from V and 5 bases from J, the junction kept 9 bases outside the gene matches. The CDR3 region has the DNA TGTGCCAGCACTGAACTAGCGGGGGCTCTTGAGACCCAGTACTTC. This codes for CASTELAGALETQYF.

This chain uses TRBV5-1 with TRBJ1-1, with unresolved D. This CDR3 has 15 amino acids. The germline V gene has CDR1 SGHRS and CDR2 YFSETQ. V lost 4 bases and J 1 base, leaving 14 bases between the germline ends. CDR3 nucleotides: TGCGCCAGCAGCCCCCTCCCCCGACAGAACACTGAAGCTTTCTTT. This sequence encodes CASSPLPRQNTEAFF.

The V gene is TRBV6-5, the J gene TRBJ1-6, with 11 bases matching TRBD1. From germline, CDR1 is MNHEY and CDR2 SVGAGI. The CDR3 covers 14 residues. V shed 5 bases and J 9 bases; nucleotides not matched to a gene: 3. CDR3 residues: CASSRTGGFSPLHF. Written as DNA, the CDR3 is TGTGCCAGCAGTCGGACAGGGGGCTTTTCACCCCTCCACTTT.

This sequence joins TRBV5-1 and TRBJ1-5, with 9 positions matching TRBD1. Germline CDR1 and CDR2: SGHRS and YFSETQ. The CDR3 runs to 16 residues. After removal of 1 base from V and 5 bases from J, the junction contained 7 bases not matched to a gene. For the CDR3, the DNA is TGCGCCAGCAGCTTGTCCGGGACAGGGATCGATCAGCCCCAGCATTTT. Its translation: CASSLSGTGIDQPQHF.

The rearrangement links TRBV9 to TRBJ1-1; possibly TRBD1 for D (6 bases). Germline V gene data show CDR1 as SGDLS and CDR2 as YYNGEE. V shed 0 bases and J shed 3 bases, with 12 bases lying between them. This CDR3 comprises 15 residues. The CDR3 region is CASSVGAGADTEAFF. CDR3 nucleotides: TGTGCCAGCAGCGTAGGGGCAGGGGCGGACACTGAAGCTTTCTTT.

This rearrangement joins TRBV9 to TRBJ1-3; possible D gene TRBD1, 6 bases. V shed 3 bases and J shed 3 bases, with 10 bases lying between them. CDR1 and CDR2 (germline): SGDLS, YYNGEE. The CDR3 has 14 amino acids. The CDR3 here is CASSAGAFGNTIYF. The CDR3 nucleotides read TGTGCCAGCAGCGCAGGGGCATTTGGAAACACCATATATTTT. The full variable domain, with the rest looked up from reference TRBV9 and TRBJ1-3, is DSGVTQTPKHLITATGQRVTLRCSPRSGDLSVYWYQQSLDQGLQFLIQYYNGEERAKGNILERFSAQQFPDLHSELNLSSLELGDSALYFCASSAGAFGNTIYFGEGSWLTVV.

The chain recombines TRBV21-1 with TRBJ1-1. TRBV21-1 is recorded as a pseudogene. CDR3 length equals 12 residues. CDR3 in amino acids: CASSSKNTEAFF. CDR3 nucleotides: TGTGCCAGCAGCAGTAAGAACACTGAAGCTTTCTTT.

The gene calls are TRBV6-2 or TRBV6-3 and TRBJ1-5; 10 nucleotides match TRBD1. Germline-derived CDR1 and CDR2 are MNHEY and SVGEGT. V was pared by 2 bases and J by 5 bases, with 3 bases of the junction left unmatched. The CDR3 runs 15 residues. This CDR3 is CASSYPGTGDQPQHF. Here the CDR3 DNA reads TGTGCCAGCAGTTACCCCGGGACAGGGGATCAGCCCCAGCATTTT.

The rearrangement joins TRBV6-1 to TRBJ1-2; D remains ambiguous. Trimming cost V 1 base and J 5 bases, with 5 bases left between them. This CDR3 spans 12 amino acids. Germline CDR1 and CDR2: MNHNS and SASEGT. CDR3: CASSEGQYGYTF. CDR3 nucleotide sequence: TGTGCCAGCAGTGAAGGGCAGTATGGCTACACCTTC.

The genes are TRBV10-3 and TRBJ1-2; 8 bases map to TRBD1. The CDR3 loop spans 16 amino acids. In germline, CDR1 is ENHRY, CDR2 SYGVKD. After removal of 4 bases from V and 4 bases from J, the junction contained 11 bases not matched to a gene. CDR3 region: CAISASEDRASYGYTF. The CDR3 nucleotides read TGTGCCATCAGTGCCTCCGAGGACAGGGCCTCCTATGGCTACACCTTC.

V and J are TRBV7-9 and TRBJ1-2; no definite D call. From germline, CDR1 is SEHNR and CDR2 FQNEAQ (reference sequence). This CDR3 has 15 amino acids. The ends were cut back, 1 base at V and 4 bases at J, with 13 bases in the middle. CDR3 sequence: CASSLGGWGGYGYTF. The CDR3 DNA reads TGTGCCAGCAGCTTAGGCGGATGGGGAGGCTATGGCTACACCTTC.

V and J are TRBV10-3 and TRBJ2-1, with a tentative D call TRBD2 (7 bases). V was pared by 3 bases and J by 7 bases, with 28 bases between. The CDR3 contains 19 residues. Germline V lookup: CDR1 ENHRY, CDR2 SYGVKD. In DNA, the CDR3 is TGTGCCATCAGTGAAACTTCCCTTAGGGGGGGTGGAATTGGAAATGAGCAGTTCTTC. Amino acids: CAISETSLRGGGIGNEQFF.

V and J are TRBV6-6 and TRBJ2-7; D perhaps matches TRBD2 (5 bases). V lost 4 bases and J 0 bases, leaving 13 bases between the germline ends. Per the germline V gene, CDR1 is MNHNY and CDR2 is SVGAGI (reference sequence). The CDR3 covers 15 residues. DNA for the CDR3: TGTGCCAGCAGTTTACCTTCGGGAAGCTCCTACGAGCAGTACTTC. Translation gives CASSLPSGSSYEQYF.

In DNA form, the CDR3 reads TGTGCCAGCAGCCAAGAAGGGAGACGCTACACCTTC. Its translation is CASSQEGRRYTF. The chain is built from TRBV3-1 (or the pseudogene TRBV3-2) and TRBJ1-2; no clear D gene. Per germline, CDR1 LGHDT and CDR2 YNNKEL (reference sequence). Trimming stripped 0 bases from V and 9 bases from J, with 8 bases between. The CDR3 covers 12 residues.